The TCR beta chain described here comes from a study of blood T cell repertoires in COVID-19. On the study more broadly: Both acute and convalescent COVID-19 samples were obtained from the United States, Italy and Spain. Nucleic acid was either cDNA or gDNA, and it came from T cells, B-cell-depleted T cells, or PBMCs.

Sequencing used immunoSEQ multiplex PCR; TCRdb keeps in-frame clones, though not all of them. This sample carries roughly 250,000 clones, about 85% of them seen once, and the ten largest clones take about 6%. With 4 bases removed from V and 1 base from J, the gap between germline ends came to 20 bases. CDR3 length equals 17 residues. Germline CDR1 reads SGDLS; CDR2 reads YYNGEE. The rearrangement links TRBV9 to TRBJ1-1; possibly TRBD1 for D (5 bases). The sample comprised PBMCs or T cells enriched from blood (not recorded which). The TCR originated in a woman in her twenties or thirties with acute COVID-19. The CDR3 reads CASSPTSEGLWNTEAFF. The CDR3, as DNA: TGTGCCAGCAGCCCTACTAGCGAGGGGCTCTGGAACACTGAAGCTTTCTTT.